This T cell receptor beta chain was recorded in a study of shared clonotypes between healthy human individuals. Regarding the study as a whole: Memory subsets had estimated richness that was generally smaller than that of naive subsets.

The sample holds one count of this clone. Its specificity is not known. This sample also contains other DNA sequences that code for the same CDR3. The germline V gene encodes CDR1 GTSNPN and CDR2 SVGIG (reference sequence). The CDR3 covers 12 residues. Trimming pared 2 bases from V and 1 base from J, leaving 3 bases between. The repertoire was sequenced with immunoSEQ multiplex PCR; TCRdb's copy has only in-frame clones and lacks some. The sample consists of about 2.3 million clones, 80% to 95% of them appearing once. Healthy HIV-negative adults without recent acute infections or vaccinations served as donors. Nashville, Tennessee was home to all donors, each a Caucasian adult.

This receptor was identified in a man in his late teens or twenties in good health. Some clones in this sample may be carry-over from other donors' samples. V usage is TRBV30 and J usage is TRBJ1-3; D not resolved. The sequenced sample consisted of naive CD4+ T cells from PBMCs. The subset denotes: CD45RA+ positively selected. The CDR3 region has the DNA TGTGCCTGGAGTTTTTCTGGAAACACCATATATTTT. It translates to CAWSFSGNTIYF.